These T cell receptor beta chains were read from a single sample in a study of post-analysis software for immune sequencing data. TCRdb reprocessed the PCR reads via MiXCR and lists one record per CDR3 protein. The sample carries 450,000 or so distinct CDR3 sequences, under 55% recorded once. The sample was blood. The receptors come from a girl aged 5-17 years with multiple sclerosis. Each CDR3 is given with its conserved first and last residue. A D gene is named only where the DNA matches it firmly. Clone size is stated in some rows and not others, as once, few, many or a class when expanded.

v_gene	j_gene	abundance	d_gene	CDR3aa	CDR3nt
TRBV11-1	TRBJ2-7	-	TRBD1	CASSLSLAGTGRDEQYF	TGTGCCAGCAGCTTATCCCTGGCCGGGACAGGGCGAGACGAGCAGTACTTC
TRBV9	TRBJ2-7	few	-	CASTPFVEQYF	TGTGCCAGCACCCCGTTTGTCGAGCAGTACTTC
TRBV12-3/TRBV12-4	TRBJ2-7	few	-	CASSPSDLAYEQYF	TGTGCCAGCAGTCCTTCGGACTTGGCCTACGAGCAGTACTTC
TRBV10-3	TRBJ2-5	few	TRBD2	CAINPSGQETQYF	TGTGCCATCAACCCTAGCGGGCAAGAGACCCAGTACTTC
TRBV29-1	TRBJ1-1	-	TRBD1	CSAGGQRVNTEAFF	TGCAGCGCCGGGGGACAGAGAGTGAACACTGAAGCTTTCTTT
TRBV9	TRBJ2-3	few	TRBD2	CASSVAPLTSPADTQYF	TGTGCCAGCAGCGTAGCTCCTTTGACTAGCCCGGCTGATACGCAGTATTTT
TRBV20-1	TRBJ1-4	few	-	CSARLSVDNEKLFF	TGCAGTGCTAGATTAAGTGTGGATAATGAAAAACTGTTTTTT
TRBV5-1	TRBJ2-7	-	TRBD1	CASSMDRGRSYEQYF	TGCGCCAGCAGCATGGACAGGGGCAGATCCTACGAGCAGTACTTC
TRBV6-5	TRBJ2-1	few	TRBD2	CASSYGASGYNEQFF	TGTGCCAGCAGTTACGGGGCTAGCGGGTACAATGAGCAGTTCTTC
TRBV12-3/TRBV12-4	TRBJ1-5	-	-	CASSWSGNQPQHF	TGTGCCAGCAGTTGGTCAGGGAATCAGCCCCAGCATTTT
TRBV27	TRBJ2-3	many	-	CASSTTDTQYF	TGTGCCAGCAGTACGACAGATACGCAGTATTTT
TRBV12-3/TRBV12-4	TRBJ2-5	-	-	CASMRGLGQETQYF	TGTGCCAGCATGCGGGGTCTTGGCCAAGAGACCCAGTACTTC
TRBV4-1	TRBJ2-1	-	-	CASSQDLGPSSYNEQFF	TGCGCCAGCAGCCAAGATCTAGGCCCGAGCTCCTACAATGAGCAGTTCTTC
TRBV4-3	TRBJ2-3	once	TRBD2	CASSQEEGRGDTQYF	TGCGCCAGCAGCCAAGAAGAGGGGAGGGGAGATACGCAGTATTTT
TRBV30	TRBJ2-7	-	-	CAWSAGSYEQYF	TGTGCCTGGAGTGCAGGGTCCTACGAGCAGTACTTC
TRBV20-1	TRBJ2-5	-	TRBD2	CSARDPWTSGKETQYF	TGCAGTGCTAGAGATCCATGGACTAGCGGGAAAGAGACCCAGTACTTC
TRBV20-1	TRBJ2-3	-	TRBD2	CSPTSGRGDAQYF	TGCAGTCCCACTAGCGGGAGAGGGGATGCGCAGTATTTT
TRBV11-2	TRBJ2-7	-	-	CASSLNPALSYEQYF	TGTGCCAGCAGCCTCAACCCGGCCCTCTCCTACGAGCAGTACTTC
TRBV30	TRBJ2-7	-	-	CAWAPDSYEQYF	TGTGCCTGGGCCCCAGATTCCTACGAGCAGTACTTC
TRBV20-1	TRBJ2-7	-	TRBD1	CSARTGGTYEQYF	TGCAGTGCGAGAACAGGGGGAACCTACGAGCAGTACTTC
TRBV20-1	TRBJ2-1	few	TRBD2	CSPGGGSGRASSYNEQFF	TGCAGTCCCGGAGGGGGGAGCGGGAGGGCCAGTTCCTACAATGAGCAGTTCTTC
TRBV12-3/TRBV12-4	TRBJ2-1	-	TRBD2	CASTPLGLAGRNEQFF	TGTGCCAGCACTCCCTTGGGACTAGCGGGACGGAATGAGCAGTTCTTC
TRBV4-1	TRBJ2-3	few	-	CASSQGRDTSTDTQYF	TGCGCCAGCAGCCAAGGCAGGGACACTAGCACAGATACGCAGTATTTT
TRBV28	TRBJ2-5	-	-	CASRQEETQYF	TGTGCCAGCAGGCAAGAGGAGACCCAGTACTTC
TRBV6-5	TRBJ1-2	-	TRBD1	CASSISRGPGYTF	TGTGCCAGCAGTATCTCCAGGGGGCCTGGCTACACCTTC
TRBV28	TRBJ1-4	-	-	CASSWPGEKLFF	TGTGCCAGCAGTTGGCCGGGTGAAAAACTGTTTTTT
TRBV7-2	TRBJ1-2	-	-	CASSLAQRTHGYTF	TGTGCCAGCAGCTTGGCGCAAAGGACCCATGGCTACACCTTC
TRBV5-6	TRBJ2-1	-	TRBD2	CASSLGASGREQFF	TGTGCCAGCAGCTTGGGGGCTAGCGGGAGGGAGCAGTTCTTC
TRBV9	TRBJ2-7	few	-	CASSVVSETYEQYF	TGTGCCAGCAGCGTAGTTTCAGAAACCTACGAGCAGTACTTC
TRBV7-9	TRBJ2-6	once	TRBD1	CASRQGQGVSGANVLTF	TGTGCCAGCAGACAAGGACAGGGGGTCTCTGGGGCCAACGTCCTGACTTTC
TRBV10-3	TRBJ2-6	few	TRBD1	CAISESGQFLSGANVLTF	TGTGCCATCAGTGAGTCGGGACAGTTTCTCTCTGGGGCCAACGTCCTGACTTTC
TRBV12-3/TRBV12-4	TRBJ1-2	-	TRBD1	CASSSDRAEGYTF	TGTGCCAGCAGTTCGGACAGGGCAGAGGGCTACACCTTC
TRBV5-1	TRBJ2-3	few	-	CANSLAVSTDTQYF	TGCGCCAACAGCTTGGCCGTCTCCACAGATACGCAGTATTTT
TRBV28	TRBJ2-7	few	-	CASSARTPTPLEQYF	TGTGCCAGCAGTGCACGGACTCCCACCCCCCTCGAGCAGTACTTC
TRBV4-1	TRBJ1-2	-	TRBD1	CASSQDRWGRGVASYGYTF	TGCGCCAGCAGCCAAGACCGATGGGGCAGGGGGGTTGCTAGCTATGGCTACACCTTC
TRBV4-1	TRBJ1-2	few	-	CASSPWPPSNYGYTF	TGCGCCAGCAGCCCCTGGCCCCCAAGCAACTATGGCTACACCTTC
TRBV28	TRBJ2-7	-	TRBD2	CASSLGSGSPYEQYF	TGTGCCAGCAGTTTAGGTAGCGGGTCCCCCTACGAGCAGTACTTC
TRBV28	TRBJ1-2	-	-	CASRSTRVTDGYTF	TGTGCCAGCAGATCGACAAGGGTGACTGATGGCTACACCTTC
TRBV11-2	TRBJ2-3	few	-	CASSLNNPLFTDTQYF	TGTGCCAGCAGCTTAAATAATCCGCTCTTCACAGATACGCAGTATTTT
TRBV19	TRBJ1-1	-	-	CASSTIFAGARTFSAFF	TGTGCCAGTAGTACTATTTTCGCGGGGGCGCGGACGTTTAGTGCTTTCTTT
TRBV12-3/TRBV12-4	TRBJ1-1	few	-	CASSSTFRGGVNTEAFF	TGTGCCAGCAGTTCCACCTTCAGGGGAGGAGTGAACACTGAAGCTTTCTTT
TRBV9	TRBJ2-7	-	-	CASSGGSGRSNEQYF	TGTGCCAGCAGCGGGGGAAGCGGGCGAAGCAACGAGCAGTACTTC
TRBV6-2/TRBV6-3	TRBJ2-7	once	TRBD1	CASSYSWDRGDEQYF	TGTGCCAGCAGTTACTCGTGGGACAGGGGAGACGAGCAGTACTTC
TRBV5-1	TRBJ2-5	few	TRBD1	CASSHGQAEQYF	TGCGCCAGCAGCCACGGACAGGCTGAGCAGTACTTC
TRBV20-1	TRBJ2-3	few	-	CSASKSTDTQYF	TGCAGTGCGTCCAAGAGCACAGATACGCAGTATTTT
TRBV7-9	TRBJ2-7	few	-	CASSPSQGDYYEQYF	TGTGCCAGCAGCCCCTCGCAGGGGGACTACTACGAGCAGTACTTC
TRBV28	TRBJ2-5	few	TRBD2	CASSSGTSGSRTQYF	TGTGCCAGCAGCTCCGGGACTAGCGGGAGTAGGACCCAGTACTTC
TRBV7-6	TRBJ2-1	few	TRBD2	CASSLRATSGRRYNEQFF	TGTGCCAGCAGCTTACGGGCTACTAGCGGGAGACGGTACAATGAGCAGTTCTTC
TRBV10-3	TRBJ2-7	few	TRBD1	CAISGTGDEQYF	TGTGCCATCAGTGGTACAGGGGACGAGCAGTACTTC
TRBV6-6	TRBJ2-2	-	-	CASNWDTGELFF	TGTGCCAGCAACTGGGACACCGGGGAGCTGTTTTTT
TRBV11-2	TRBJ2-7	-	-	CASSLGVESYEQYF	TGTGCCAGCAGCTTAGGCGTGGAATCCTACGAGCAGTACTTC
TRBV4-2	TRBJ2-5	-	TRBD1	CASSQMGQLLGETQYF	TGTGCCAGCAGCCAAATGGGACAGCTCCTGGGAGAGACCCAGTACTTC
TRBV27	TRBJ2-4	-	-	CASSNTKNIQYF	TGTGCCAGCAGTAACACCAAAAACATTCAGTACTTC
TRBV6-5	TRBJ2-1	few	TRBD2	CASRLAGTSYNEQFF	TGTGCCAGCAGACTAGCGGGGACCTCCTACAATGAGCAGTTCTTC
TRBV20-1	TRBJ2-3	few	TRBD2	CSARERTSGRPDTQYF	TGCAGTGCTAGAGAACGGACTAGCGGGAGGCCAGATACGCAGTATTTT